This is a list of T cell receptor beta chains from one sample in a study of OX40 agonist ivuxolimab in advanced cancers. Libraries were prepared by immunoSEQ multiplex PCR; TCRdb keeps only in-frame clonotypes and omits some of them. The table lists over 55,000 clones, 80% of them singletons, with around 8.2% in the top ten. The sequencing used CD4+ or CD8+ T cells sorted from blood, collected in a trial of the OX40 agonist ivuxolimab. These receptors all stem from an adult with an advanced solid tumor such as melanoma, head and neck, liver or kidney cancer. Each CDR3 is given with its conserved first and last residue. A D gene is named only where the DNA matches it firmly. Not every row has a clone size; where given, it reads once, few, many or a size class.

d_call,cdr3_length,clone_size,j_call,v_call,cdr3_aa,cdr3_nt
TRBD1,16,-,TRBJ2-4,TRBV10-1,CASNSGTELAKNIQYF,TGCGCCAGCAACTCCGGGACAGAACTAGCCAAAAACATTCAGTACTTC
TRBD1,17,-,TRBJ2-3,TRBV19,CASSPFPGQGVADTQYF,TGTGCCAGTAGTCCGTTCCCCGGACAGGGTGTAGCAGATACGCAGTATTTT
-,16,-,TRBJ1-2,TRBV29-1,CSVEYTASGSKGGYTF,TGCAGCGTTGAATACACTGCATCCGGGTCAAAAGGTGGCTACACCTTC
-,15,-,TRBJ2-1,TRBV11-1,CASSRALISYNEQFF,TGTGCCAGCAGCCGGGCCTTGATCTCCTACAATGAGCAGTTCTTC
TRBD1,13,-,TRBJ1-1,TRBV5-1,CASGLGQSTEAFF,TGCGCCAGCGGCTTGGGACAGTCCACTGAAGCTTTCTTT
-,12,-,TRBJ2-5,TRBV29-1,CSVGGSQETQYF,TGCAGCGTTGGGGGTTCCCAAGAGACCCAGTACTTC
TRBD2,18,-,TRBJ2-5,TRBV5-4,CASSLGGSGATFQETQYF,TGTGCCAGCAGCTTGGGGGGTAGCGGGGCCACATTCCAAGAGACCCAGTACTTC
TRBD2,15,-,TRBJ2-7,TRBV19,CASSIKASGLYEQYF,TGTGCCAGTAGTATAAAGGCTAGCGGGCTTTACGAGCAGTACTTC
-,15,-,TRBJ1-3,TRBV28,CASSMTGSSGNTIYF,TGTGCCAGCAGTATGACAGGTTCCTCTGGAAACACCATATATTTT
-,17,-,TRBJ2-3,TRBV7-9,CASSLQGGGKYSDTQYF,TGTGCCAGCAGCTTGCAGGGAGGAGGCAAGTATTCCGATACGCAGTATTTT
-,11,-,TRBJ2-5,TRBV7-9,CASSSGETQYF,TGTGCCAGCAGCTCAGGCGAGACCCAGTACTTC
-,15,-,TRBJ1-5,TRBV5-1,CASSLGTASNQPQHF,TGCGCCAGCAGCTTGGGGACAGCAAGCAATCAGCCCCAGCATTTT
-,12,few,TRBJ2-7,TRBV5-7,CASPPWRYEQYF,TGTGCCAGCCCCCCCTGGCGTTACGAGCAGTACTTC
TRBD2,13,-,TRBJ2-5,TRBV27,CASRVAGTETQYF,TGTGCCAGCAGAGTAGCGGGGACAGAGACCCAGTACTTC
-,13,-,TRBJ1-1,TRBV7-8,CASSSQGWTEAFF,TGTGCCAGCAGCTCGCAGGGATGGACTGAAGCTTTCTTT
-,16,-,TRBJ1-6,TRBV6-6,CASSLGPSSYNSPLHF,TGTGCCAGCAGTTTAGGACCGAGCTCCTATAATTCACCCCTCCACTTT
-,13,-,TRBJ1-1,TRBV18,CASSQGRGTEAFF,TGTGCCAGCTCACAGGGCCGGGGCACTGAAGCTTTCTTT
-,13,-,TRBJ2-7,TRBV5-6,CASSTRGSHEQYF,TGTGCCAGCAGCACAAGGGGGTCCCACGAGCAGTACTTC
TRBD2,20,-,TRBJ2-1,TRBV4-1,CASSQFWGLAGVSSYNEQFF,TGCGCCAGCAGCCAATTCTGGGGACTAGCGGGGGTAAGCTCCTACAATGAGCAGTTCTTC
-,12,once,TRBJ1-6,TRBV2,CASSGDNSPLHF,TGTGCCAGCTCAGGGGATAATTCACCCCTCCACTTT
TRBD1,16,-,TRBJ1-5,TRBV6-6,CASSYSGQMSNQPQHF,TGTGCCAGCAGTTACTCGGGACAGATGAGCAATCAGCCCCAGCATTTT
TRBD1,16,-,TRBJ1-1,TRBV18,CASSYNSGTGAGITFF,TGTGCCAGCTCATACAATTCCGGGACAGGGGCTGGGATAACTTTCTTT
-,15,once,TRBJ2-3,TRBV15,CATSRIDRDTDTQYF,TGTGCCACCAGCAGGATAGACAGAGACACAGATACGCAGTATTTT
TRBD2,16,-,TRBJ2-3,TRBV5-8,CASSPTSGTSTDTQYF,TGTGCCAGCAGCCCCACTAGCGGTACTAGCACAGATACGCAGTATTTT
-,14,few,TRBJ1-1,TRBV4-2,CASSQDRGGTEAFF,TGTGCCAGCAGCCAAGATCGGGGAGGAACTGAAGCTTTCTTT
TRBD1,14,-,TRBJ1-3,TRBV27,CASRQQGAGNTIYF,TGTGCCAGCAGACAACAGGGGGCTGGAAACACCATATATTTT
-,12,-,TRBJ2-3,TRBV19,CASSWDADTQYF,TGTGCCAGTAGTTGGGATGCAGATACGCAGTATTTT
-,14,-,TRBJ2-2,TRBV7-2,CASSLDRFTGELFF,TGTGCCAGCAGCTTAGACAGGTTCACCGGGGAGCTGTTTTTT
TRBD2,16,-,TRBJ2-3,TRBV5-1,CASSVGLAGGTDTQYF,TGCGCCAGCAGCGTGGGACTAGCGGGGGGCACAGATACGCAGTATTTT
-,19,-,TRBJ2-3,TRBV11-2,CASSPNASPPQTSTDTQYF,TGTGCCAGCAGCCCAAACGCTTCCCCCCCACAGACTAGCACAGATACGCAGTATTTT
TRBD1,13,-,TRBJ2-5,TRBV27,CASRRQGRETQYF,TGTGCCAGCAGGCGACAGGGCAGGGAGACCCAGTACTTC
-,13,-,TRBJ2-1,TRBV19,CASSISQGNEQFF,TGTGCCAGTAGTATAAGTCAGGGCAATGAGCAGTTCTTC
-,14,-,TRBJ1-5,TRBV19,CASSIWGNNQPQHF,TGTGCCAGTAGTATCTGGGGTAACAATCAGCCCCAGCATTTT
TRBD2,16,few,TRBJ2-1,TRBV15,CATSQQRGSLYNEQFF,TGTGCCACCAGCCAACAGCGGGGTAGCTTATACAATGAGCAGTTCTTC
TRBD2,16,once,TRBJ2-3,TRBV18,CASSATSGGAGDTQYF,TGTGCCAGCTCAGCGACTAGCGGGGGGGCCGGAGATACGCAGTATTTT
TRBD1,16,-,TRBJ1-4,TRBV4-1,CASSQEGRGNNEKLFF,TGCGCCAGCAGCCAAGAAGGCAGGGGGAATAATGAAAAACTGTTTTTT
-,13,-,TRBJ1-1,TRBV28,CASARGDNTEAFF,TGTGCCAGCGCCCGCGGGGACAACACTGAAGCTTTCTTT
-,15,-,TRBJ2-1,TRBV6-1,CASSSDWDIYNEQFF,TGTGCCAGTAGTTCAGATTGGGACATCTACAATGAGCAGTTCTTC
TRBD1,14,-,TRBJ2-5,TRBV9,CASSVAPGGETQYF,TGTGCCAGCAGCGTAGCCCCAGGGGGAGAGACCCAGTACTTC